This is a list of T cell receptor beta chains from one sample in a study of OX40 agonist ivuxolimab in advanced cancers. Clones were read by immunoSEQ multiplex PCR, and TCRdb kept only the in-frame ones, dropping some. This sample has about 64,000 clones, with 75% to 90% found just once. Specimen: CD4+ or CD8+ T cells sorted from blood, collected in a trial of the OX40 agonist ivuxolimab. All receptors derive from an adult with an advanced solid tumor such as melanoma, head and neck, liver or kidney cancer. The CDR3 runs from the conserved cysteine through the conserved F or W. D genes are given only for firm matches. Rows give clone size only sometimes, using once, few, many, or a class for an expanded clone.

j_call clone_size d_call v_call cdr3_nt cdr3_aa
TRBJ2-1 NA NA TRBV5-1 TGCGCCAGCAGCTTTGTAAACAATGAGCAGTTCTTC CASSFVNNEQFF
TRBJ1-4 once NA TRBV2 TGTGCCAGCAGTGTCAAGGGGCGGGCTAATGAAAAACTGTTTTTT CASSVKGRANEKLFF
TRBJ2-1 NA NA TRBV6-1 TGTGCCAGCAGTGAAGCTTACTCTCGAGGGTTCTTC CASSEAYSRGFF
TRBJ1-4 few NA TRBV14 TGTGCCAGCAGCCAAGAGGCTGGGAGAAAACTGTTTTTT CASSQEAGRKLFF
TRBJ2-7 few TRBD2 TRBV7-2 TGTGCCAGCACCGGGACTAGCGGGAGGGCCCGGTACTTC CASTGTSGRARYF
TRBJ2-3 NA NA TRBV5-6 TGTGCCAGCAGCTCGGGACCTAGCACAGATACGCAGTATTTT CASSSGPSTDTQYF
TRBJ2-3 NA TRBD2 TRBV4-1 TGCGCCAGCAGCCAAGATAGACTAGCGGGGGGGATAGATACGCAGTATTTT CASSQDRLAGGIDTQYF
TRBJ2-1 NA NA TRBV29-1 TGCAGCGCCGCGAATCGGCTAGGTTACAATGAGCAGTTCTTC CSAANRLGYNEQFF
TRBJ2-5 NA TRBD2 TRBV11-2 TGTGCCAGCAGCTTAGAGCACCGATATTGGGAGGGGGAGACCCAGTACTTC CASSLEHRYWEGETQYF
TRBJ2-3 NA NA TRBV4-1 TGCGCCAGCAGCCAAGACCCGGACGCCACTAGCACAGATACGCAGTATTTT CASSQDPDATSTDTQYF
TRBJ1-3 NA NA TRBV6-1 TGTGCCAGCAGGGACCTCTCAGTTTCTGGAAACACCATATATTTT CASRDLSVSGNTIYF
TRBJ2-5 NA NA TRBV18 TGTGCCAGCTCACCAGGGTTACAAGAGACCCAGTACTTC CASSPGLQETQYF
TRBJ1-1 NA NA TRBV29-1 TGCAGCGTAGGAGCCGGGACCCGGAAAGCTTTCTTT CSVGAGTRKAFF
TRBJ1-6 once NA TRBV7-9 TGTGCCAGCAGCTTGGAGGGGTCACCCCTCCACTTT CASSLEGSPLHF
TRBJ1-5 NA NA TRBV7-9 TGTGCCAGCAGCTTAGGCAGCGGACGGACACACAATCAGCCCCAGCATTTT CASSLGSGRTHNQPQHF
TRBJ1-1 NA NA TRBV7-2 TGTGCCAGCAGCTTCGTGAACACTGAAGCTTTCTTT CASSFVNTEAFF
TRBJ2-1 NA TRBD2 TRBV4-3 TGCGCCAGCAGCCAAGTAGCGGGGGGGCCGATAAATGAGCAGTTCTTC CASSQVAGGPINEQFF
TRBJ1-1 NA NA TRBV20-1 TGCAGTGCCCAAATGAACACTGAAGCTTTCTTT CSAQMNTEAFF
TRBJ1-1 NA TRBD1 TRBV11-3 TGTGCCAGCGTGGACAGGGGGAACACTGAAGCTTTCTTT CASVDRGNTEAFF
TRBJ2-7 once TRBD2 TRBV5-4 TGTGCCAGCAGCTTGGATCTAGCGGGACCCTTCGAGCAGTACTTC CASSLDLAGPFEQYF
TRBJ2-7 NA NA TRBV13 TGTGCCAGCAGCTTAGGGGGGGCCATTTACGAGCAGTACTTC CASSLGGAIYEQYF
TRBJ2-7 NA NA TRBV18 TGTGCCAGCTCACCCGGGTCCTCAAGGGACGAGCAGTACTTC CASSPGSSRDEQYF
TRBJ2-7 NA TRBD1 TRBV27 TGTGCCAGCAGCCGAGGGTCCCGGGACAGGGGTGGGCAGTACTTC CASSRGSRDRGGQYF
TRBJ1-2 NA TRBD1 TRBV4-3 TGCGCCAGCAGCCAACAAGACAGGGAGGGTGGCTACACCTTC CASSQQDREGGYTF
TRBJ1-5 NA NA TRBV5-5 TGTGCCAGCAGCTTTTCGTTTGATGGCAATCAGCCCCAGCATTTT CASSFSFDGNQPQHF
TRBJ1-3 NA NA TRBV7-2 TGTGCCAGCAGCTTAAATAGAGCTGCTGGAAACACCATATATTTT CASSLNRAAGNTIYF
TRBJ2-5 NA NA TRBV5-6 TGTGCCAGCAGCCGCTACTTGTACCAAGAGACCCAGTACTTC CASSRYLYQETQYF
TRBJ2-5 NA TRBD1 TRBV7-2 TGTGCCAGCAGCTCCGGGACAGGGGTAAAAGAGACCCAGTACTTC CASSSGTGVKETQYF
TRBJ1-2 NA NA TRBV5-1 TGCGCCAGCAGCTTGGCCTTCGGTCCCGCGTCGGGTGGCTACACCTTC CASSLAFGPASGGYTF
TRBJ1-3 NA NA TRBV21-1 TGTGCCAGCAGCAAAGCGCTTAGGACAGTCGATTTGGACACCATATATTTT CASSKALRTVDLDTIYF
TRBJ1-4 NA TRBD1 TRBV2 TGTGCCAGCAGGGAGACAGGGTTAAATGAAAAACTGTTTTTT CASRETGLNEKLFF
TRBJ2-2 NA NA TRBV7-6 TGTGCCAGCAGCTTGGTCCGGGCGAACACCGGGGAGCTGTTTTTT CASSLVRANTGELFF
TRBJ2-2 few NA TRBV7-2 TGTGCCAGCAGCTACAGGCCCCGGGGCGGGGAGCTGTTTTTT CASSYRPRGGELFF
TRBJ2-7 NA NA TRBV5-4 TGTGCCAGCAGCTTTCCGAGTCACGAGCAGTACTTC CASSFPSHEQYF
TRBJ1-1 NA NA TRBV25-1 TGTGCCAGCAGTGAAGTACAGGACACTGAAGCTTTCTTT CASSEVQDTEAFF
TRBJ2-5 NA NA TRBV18 TGTGCCAGCTCACACGAAGAGACCCAGTACTTC CASSHEETQYF
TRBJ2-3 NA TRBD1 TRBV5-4 TGTGCCAGCAGCCCCCCCCGGGACAGGGTTACAGATACGCAGTATTTT CASSPPRDRVTDTQYF